Listed below are T cell receptor beta chains from one sample, sequenced in a study of blood T cell repertoires in COVID-19. Libraries were prepared by immunoSEQ multiplex PCR; TCRdb keeps only in-frame clonotypes and omits some of them. Among about 180,000 clones listed, roughly nine tenths were seen once. Material: peripheral blood. Receptors were obtained from a woman younger than 45 with active or convalescent COVID-19. Both conserved end residues are part of each CDR3. A D gene is named only where the DNA matches it firmly. Size is omitted from some rows. Given values are once, few, many or a class for expanded clones.

j_call: TRBJ1-2
d_call: TRBD1
v_call: TRBV4-2
clone_size: few
cdr3_aa: CASSQVSGGAGYTF
cdr3_nt: TGTGCCAGCAGCCAAGTTTCAGGGGGCGCCGGCTACACCTTC

j_call: TRBJ2-3
d_call: .
v_call: TRBV11-2
clone_size: .
cdr3_aa: CASSLAPGLALLTDTQYF
cdr3_nt: TGTGCCAGCAGCTTGGCCCCGGGGCTAGCGCTGCTTACAGATACGCAGTATTTT

j_call: TRBJ1-1
d_call: .
v_call: TRBV3-1/TRBV3-2
clone_size: .
cdr3_aa: CARGGAARGTEAFF
cdr3_nt: TGTGCCCGCGGGGGGGCGGCGCGGGGAACTGAAGCTTTCTTT

j_call: TRBJ1-2
d_call: .
v_call: TRBV9
clone_size: .
cdr3_aa: CASSPRDINYGYTF
cdr3_nt: TGTGCCAGCAGCCCCCGGGACATCAACTATGGCTACACCTTC

j_call: TRBJ1-2
d_call: .
v_call: TRBV11-2
clone_size: .
cdr3_aa: CASSLGWQGSNYGYTF
cdr3_nt: TGTGCCAGCAGCTTAGGGTGGCAGGGCTCTAACTATGGCTACACCTTC

j_call: TRBJ2-7
d_call: .
v_call: TRBV2
clone_size: .
cdr3_aa: CASRLLFGQGGNEQYF
cdr3_nt: TGTGCCAGCAGACTTCTTTTTGGACAGGGAGGGAACGAGCAGTACTTC

j_call: TRBJ2-5
d_call: .
v_call: TRBV11-3
clone_size: .
cdr3_aa: CASSLDWRDETQYF
cdr3_nt: TGTGCCAGCAGCTTAGATTGGAGAGACGAGACCCAGTACTTC

j_call: TRBJ1-2
d_call: TRBD1
v_call: TRBV19
clone_size: few
cdr3_aa: CASGQGYGYTF
cdr3_nt: TGTGCCAGTGGACAGGGCTATGGCTACACCTTC

j_call: TRBJ1-2
d_call: .
v_call: TRBV19
clone_size: .
cdr3_aa: CASSIDLGQYPNYGYTF
cdr3_nt: TGTGCCAGTAGTATAGATCTAGGACAGTACCCTAACTATGGCTACACCTTC

j_call: TRBJ2-5
d_call: .
v_call: TRBV18
clone_size: .
cdr3_aa: CASSLPGTSSRTQYF
cdr3_nt: TGTGCCAGCTCACTCCCGGGAACCTCCAGCCGGACCCAGTACTTC

j_call: TRBJ2-1
d_call: TRBD1
v_call: TRBV27
clone_size: .
cdr3_aa: CASSLWTGPNEQFF
cdr3_nt: TGTGCCAGCAGTTTATGGACAGGGCCCAATGAGCAGTTCTTC

j_call: TRBJ1-1
d_call: .
v_call: TRBV5-1
clone_size: .
cdr3_aa: CASSLGGTRGNTEAFF
cdr3_nt: TGCGCCAGCAGCTTGGGAGGTACGCGCGGTAACACTGAAGCTTTCTTT

j_call: TRBJ2-7
d_call: TRBD1
v_call: TRBV28
clone_size: .
cdr3_aa: CASTRARGLSEQYF
cdr3_nt: TGTGCCAGCACTCGGGCCAGGGGGCTTTCCGAGCAGTACTTC

j_call: TRBJ1-1
d_call: .
v_call: TRBV30
clone_size: .
cdr3_aa: CAWSMSEYTEAFF
cdr3_nt: TGTGCCTGGAGCATGTCGGAGTACACTGAAGCTTTCTTT

j_call: TRBJ1-2
d_call: TRBD1
v_call: TRBV7-7
clone_size: .
cdr3_aa: CASSRTPGQGIDGYTF
cdr3_nt: TGTGCTAGCAGCCGGACCCCGGGACAGGGGATTGATGGCTACACCTTC

j_call: TRBJ1-1
d_call: .
v_call: TRBV6-4
clone_size: few
cdr3_aa: CASRVQGGSTEAFF
cdr3_nt: TGTGCCAGCAGAGTACAGGGAGGGAGCACTGAAGCTTTCTTT

j_call: TRBJ2-7
d_call: .
v_call: TRBV27
clone_size: .
cdr3_aa: CASSLSGESYEQYF
cdr3_nt: TGTGCCAGCAGTTTATCCGGGGAGTCCTACGAGCAGTACTTC

j_call: TRBJ1-4
d_call: TRBD1
v_call: TRBV2
clone_size: .
cdr3_aa: CASSDRGSANEKLFF
cdr3_nt: TGTGCCAGCAGCGACAGGGGTTCGGCTAATGAAAAACTGTTTTTT

j_call: TRBJ1-5
d_call: .
v_call: TRBV2
clone_size: few
cdr3_aa: CASSQGGEGNQPQHF
cdr3_nt: TGTGCCAGCAGTCAGGGAGGGGAAGGCAATCAGCCCCAGCATTTT

j_call: TRBJ1-1
d_call: TRBD1
v_call: TRBV5-6
clone_size: .
cdr3_aa: CASSLVRDRPTQAFF
cdr3_nt: TGTGCCAGCAGCTTGGTCAGGGACAGGCCCACCCAAGCTTTCTTT

j_call: TRBJ1-1
d_call: .
v_call: TRBV9
clone_size: .
cdr3_aa: CASSVAHRNTEAFF
cdr3_nt: TGTGCCAGCAGCGTAGCCCACAGGAACACTGAAGCTTTCTTT

j_call: TRBJ1-2
d_call: .
v_call: TRBV12-3/TRBV12-4
clone_size: .
cdr3_aa: CASSFGQGSGYTF
cdr3_nt: TGTGCCAGCAGTTTCGGGCAGGGAAGTGGCTACACCTTC

j_call: TRBJ2-7
d_call: .
v_call: TRBV4-2
clone_size: .
cdr3_aa: CASSQDRRDVSYEQYF
cdr3_nt: TGTGCCAGCAGCCAAGATCGGAGGGACGTTTCTTACGAGCAGTACTTC

j_call: TRBJ2-1
d_call: .
v_call: TRBV5-1
clone_size: few
cdr3_aa: CASSLVAGIYNEQFF
cdr3_nt: TGCGCCAGCAGCTTGGTGGCGGGAATTTACAATGAGCAGTTCTTC

j_call: TRBJ2-3
d_call: TRBD2
v_call: TRBV11-3
clone_size: .
cdr3_aa: CASSLESSGSAQYF
cdr3_nt: TGTGCCAGCAGCTTAGAATCTAGCGGGAGTGCGCAGTATTTT

j_call: TRBJ1-2
d_call: .
v_call: TRBV6-5
clone_size: .
cdr3_aa: CASSYVGQSYGYTF
cdr3_nt: TGTGCCAGCAGTTACGTCGGACAAAGCTATGGCTACACCTTC

j_call: TRBJ1-3
d_call: .
v_call: TRBV6-5
clone_size: .
cdr3_aa: CASTGQPGSGNTIYF
cdr3_nt: TGTGCCAGCACAGGACAGCCCGGCTCTGGAAACACCATATATTTT

j_call: TRBJ2-7
d_call: TRBD1
v_call: TRBV7-9
clone_size: .
cdr3_aa: CASSSTGDEQYF
cdr3_nt: TGTGCCAGCAGCTCTACAGGGGACGAGCAGTACTTC

j_call: TRBJ2-3
d_call: .
v_call: TRBV7-2
clone_size: .
cdr3_aa: CASSLAGSPDTQYF
cdr3_nt: TGTGCCAGCAGCTTAGCTGGTAGTCCGGATACGCAGTATTTT